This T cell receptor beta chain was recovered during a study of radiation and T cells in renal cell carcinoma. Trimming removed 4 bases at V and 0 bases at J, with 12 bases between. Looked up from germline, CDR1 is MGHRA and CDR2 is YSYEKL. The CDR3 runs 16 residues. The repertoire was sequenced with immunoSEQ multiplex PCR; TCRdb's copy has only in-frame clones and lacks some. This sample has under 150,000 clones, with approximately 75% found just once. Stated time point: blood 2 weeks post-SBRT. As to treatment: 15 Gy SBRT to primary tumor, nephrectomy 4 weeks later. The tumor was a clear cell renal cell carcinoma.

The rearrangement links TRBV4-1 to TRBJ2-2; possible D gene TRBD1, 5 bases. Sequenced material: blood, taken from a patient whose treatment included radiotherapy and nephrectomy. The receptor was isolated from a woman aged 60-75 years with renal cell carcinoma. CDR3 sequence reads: CASSRDSSSNTGELFF. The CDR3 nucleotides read TGCGCCAGCAGCCGCGACAGTTCTTCGAACACCGGGGAGCTGTTTTTT.